This record covers a single T cell receptor beta chain. Its antigen is as yet unknown. This sample was taken from a study of shared clonotypes between healthy human individuals. CD45RO-negative, CCR7-selected cells formed the naive CD8 fraction, which excluded terminally differentiated effector memory CD45RA+ cells. Some 27,000 T cell genomes, or 200 to 250 ng DNA, went into the sorted-subset replicate PCRs. Original handling: Quality scores were absent from the junction-only immunoSEQ sequences, so filtering differed. Here immunoSEQ multiplex PCR was the method, and the copy in TCRdb shows in-frame clones only, minus some. That table furnishes V, J and clone size, whereas the DNA furnished D and trimming. The repertoire holds some 600,000 clones, with about 96% as singletons. Germline CDR1 ENHRY, CDR2 SYGVKD. This CDR3 is 15 amino acids long. Trimming took 3 bases from V and 4 from J; bases not matched to a gene: 8.

Whole-study findings and limits: Of the naive CD4 clonotypes, around 4.7% were shared across a handful of donors.

The J gene is TRBJ2-7, the V gene TRBV10-3; TRBD1 matches at 8 bases. This clonotype originated in a woman in her twenties or thirties in good health. Sequenced sample: naive CD8+ T cells sorted from blood. The DNA of the CDR3 is TGTGCCATCAGTGATAACGACAGGGGCGATTACGAGCAGTACTTC. It specifies CAISDNDRGDYEQYF.